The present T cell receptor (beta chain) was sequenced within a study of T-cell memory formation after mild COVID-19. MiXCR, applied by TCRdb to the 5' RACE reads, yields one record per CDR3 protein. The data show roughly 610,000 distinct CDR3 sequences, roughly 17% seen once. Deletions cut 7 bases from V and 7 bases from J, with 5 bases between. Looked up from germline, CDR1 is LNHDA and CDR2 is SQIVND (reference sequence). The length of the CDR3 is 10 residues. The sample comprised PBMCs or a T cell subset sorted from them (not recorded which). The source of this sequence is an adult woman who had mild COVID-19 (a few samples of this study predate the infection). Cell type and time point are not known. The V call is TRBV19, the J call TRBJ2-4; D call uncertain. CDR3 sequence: CASNENIQYF. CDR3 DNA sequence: TGTGCCAGTAATGAGAACATTCAGTACTTC.